This T cell receptor (beta chain) was recorded in a study of PD-1 blockade in classical Hodgkin lymphoma. Study-level points and caveats: Exclusion removed patients who began nivolumab under 1 year after ASCT. Reports described newly diagnosed patients as having lower baseline TCR diversity than healthy donors.

The method was immunoSEQ multiplex PCR; TCRdb's version includes in-frame clones alone and lacks a portion of them. The table shows 5,500 to 7,000 clones, with around 77% occurring only once. In regard to this clone: Its antigen is not identified.

All patients relapsed after autologous stem cell transplantation, and brentuximab vedotin exposure varied. The V gene's germline CDR1 is LNHDA and CDR2 SQIVND (reference sequence). The V segment lost 7 bases and the J segment 3 bases; nucleotides outside the gene matches: 7. This CDR3 is built from 15 residues. This specimen consisted of peripheral blood mononuclear cells (PBMCs), obtained at baseline. The rearrangement joins TRBV19 to TRBJ2-7, with TRBD2 matching 12 bases. The receptor was isolated from a human donor with classical Hodgkin lymphoma. In DNA, the CDR3 is TGTGCCAGTAAAGGGACTAGCGGGCTGGACTACGAGCAGTACTTC. It codes for CASKGTSGLDYEQYF.